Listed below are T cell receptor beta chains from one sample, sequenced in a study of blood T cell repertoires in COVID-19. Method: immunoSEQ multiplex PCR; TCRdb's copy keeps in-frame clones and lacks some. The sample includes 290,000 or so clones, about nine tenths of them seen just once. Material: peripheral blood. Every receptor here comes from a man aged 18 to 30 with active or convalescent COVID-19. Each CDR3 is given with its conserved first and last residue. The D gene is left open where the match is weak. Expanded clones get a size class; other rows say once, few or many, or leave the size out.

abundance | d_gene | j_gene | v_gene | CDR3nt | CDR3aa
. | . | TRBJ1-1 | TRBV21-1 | TGTGCCAACCACCCACCAGGGGGGTCTGAAGCTTTCTTT | CANHPPGGSEAFF
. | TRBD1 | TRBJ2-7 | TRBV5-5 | TGTGCCAGCAGCTTGGAGGTGCAGGGGGCTAGGGAGCAGTACTTC | CASSLEVQGAREQYF
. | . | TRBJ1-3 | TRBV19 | TGTGCCAGTAGTCAACTGTCGGACACCATATATTTT | CASSQLSDTIYF
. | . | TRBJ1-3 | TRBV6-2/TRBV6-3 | TGTGCCAGCAGTCAACAGGTCTCTGGAAACACCATATATTTT | CASSQQVSGNTIYF
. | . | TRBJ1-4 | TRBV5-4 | TGTGCCAGCAGTAAGGCGCAGGGCGGAGAAAAACTGTTTTTT | CASSKAQGGEKLFF
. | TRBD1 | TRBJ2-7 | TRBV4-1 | TGCGCCAGCCCCGACAGAGGGGGCTACTACGAGCAGTACTTC | CASPDRGGYYEQYF
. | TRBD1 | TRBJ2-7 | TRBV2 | TGTGCCAGCAGTGAGAGGACAGGGGAGGTTTACGAGCAGTACTTC | CASSERTGEVYEQYF
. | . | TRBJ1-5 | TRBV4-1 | TGCGCCAGCAGCCAAATGGCAGGGTGGACGGACGATAGCAATCAGCCCCAGCATTTT | CASSQMAGWTDDSNQPQHF
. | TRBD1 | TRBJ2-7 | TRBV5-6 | TGTGCCAGCAGCTTGAGGTACAGGGGCTACGAGCAGTACTTC | CASSLRYRGYEQYF
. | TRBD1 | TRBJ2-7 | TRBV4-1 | TGCGCCAGCAGCCACAGGGACAGGACCTACGAGCAGTACTTC | CASSHRDRTYEQYF
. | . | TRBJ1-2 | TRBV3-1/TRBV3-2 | TGTGCCAGCAGCCAACAGGGGAACTATGGCTACACCTTC | CASSQQGNYGYTF
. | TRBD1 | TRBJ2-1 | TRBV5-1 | TGCGCCAGCAGTCCCCGGACAGGGTCGGATGAGCAGTTCTTC | CASSPRTGSDEQFF
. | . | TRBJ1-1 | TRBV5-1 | TGCGCCAGCAGCTTGAGGACAGCGGGGTTGGACACTGAAGCTTTCTTT | CASSLRTAGLDTEAFF
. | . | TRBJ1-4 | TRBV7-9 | TGTGCCAGCAGCTTAAGTGGAGGGGCGGCAAAACTGTTTTTT | CASSLSGGAAKLFF
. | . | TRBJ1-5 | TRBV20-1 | TGCAGTGCTAGTAAAAGGGGCCATAGCAATCAGCCCCAGCATTTT | CSASKRGHSNQPQHF
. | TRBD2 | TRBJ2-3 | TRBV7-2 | TGTGCCAGCTTCTTTAGCGGGGCCCCCCCAGATACGCAGTATTTT | CASFFSGAPPDTQYF
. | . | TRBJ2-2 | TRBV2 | TGTGCCAGCAGCGAATTATCGACAGAGCGTAACACCGGGGAGCTGTTTTTT | CASSELSTERNTGELFF
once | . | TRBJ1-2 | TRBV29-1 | TGCAGCGTAGAAGTACAGGGCTATGGCTACACCTTC | CSVEVQGYGYTF
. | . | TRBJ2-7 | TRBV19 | TGTGCCAGTAGTCCCCAGAACTCCTACGAGCAGTACTTC | CASSPQNSYEQYF
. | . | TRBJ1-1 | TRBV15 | TGTGCCACCAGCAGACCTTACAGGGATACTGAAGCTTTCTTT | CATSRPYRDTEAFF
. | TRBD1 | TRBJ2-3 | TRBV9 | TGTGCCAGCAGCCCTAACCCAGGGGGCGATACGCAGTATTTT | CASSPNPGGDTQYF
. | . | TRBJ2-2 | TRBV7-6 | TGTGCCAGCAGCCCCAGGGTCACCGGGGAGCTGTTTTTT | CASSPRVTGELFF
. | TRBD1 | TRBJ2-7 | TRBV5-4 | TGTGCCAGCAGCTACAGGGGCAACGAGCAGTACTTC | CASSYRGNEQYF
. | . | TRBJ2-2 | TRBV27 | TGTGCCAGCAGTCTAAGACACCCCGGGGAGCTGTTTTTT | CASSLRHPGELFF
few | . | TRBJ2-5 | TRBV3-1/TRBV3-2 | TGTGCCAGCAGCTCCCACCCCAATTACAGAGCCGCACAAGAGACCCAGTACTTC | CASSSHPNYRAAQETQYF
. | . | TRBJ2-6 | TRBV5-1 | TGCGCCAGCAGCTTGGAGTCAGGATCCGGGGCCAACGTCCTGACTTTC | CASSLESGSGANVLTF
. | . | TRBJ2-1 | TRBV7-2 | TGTGCCAGCAGCTTAGCTGGGGCCCATTACAATGAGCAGTTCTTC | CASSLAGAHYNEQFF
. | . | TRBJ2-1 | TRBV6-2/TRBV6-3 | TGTGCCAGCAGTTATGAACCCGTTAGAGCTGAGCAGTTCTTC | CASSYEPVRAEQFF
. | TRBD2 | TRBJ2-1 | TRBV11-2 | TGTGCCAGCAGCTCCCCCCCAGAGGTTAGCGGGAGGACCTACAATGAGCAGTTCTTC | CASSSPPEVSGRTYNEQFF
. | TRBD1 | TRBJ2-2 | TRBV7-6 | TGTGCCAGCAGTTATCGGACAGGGGGCTTTACCGGGGAGCTGTTTTTT | CASSYRTGGFTGELFF
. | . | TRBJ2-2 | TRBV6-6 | TGTGCCAGCAGTTACTCGCTAGGGAACACCGGGGAGCTGTTTTTT | CASSYSLGNTGELFF
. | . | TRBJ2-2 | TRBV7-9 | TGTGCCAGCAGCCCCAACTCGCAGGGCGGCGACACCGGGGAGCTGTTTTTT | CASSPNSQGGDTGELFF
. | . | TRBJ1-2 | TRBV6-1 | TGTGCCAGCAGTGAATTAATGAGGGACTACACCTTC | CASSELMRDYTF
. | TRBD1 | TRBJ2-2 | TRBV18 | TGTGCCAGCTCACCCTCCGTGACAGGGGCCCTTAACACCGGGGAGCTGTTTTTT | CASSPSVTGALNTGELFF
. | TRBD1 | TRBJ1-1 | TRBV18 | TGTGCCAGCTCACGGGACAGGGAAATGAACACTGAAGCTTTCTTT | CASSRDREMNTEAFF
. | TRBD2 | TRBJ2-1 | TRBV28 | TGTGCCAGCAGTGTAGCGGGAGCTTCCTACAATGAGCAGTTCTTC | CASSVAGASYNEQFF
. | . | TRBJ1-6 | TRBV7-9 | TGTGCCAGCAGCTTAGACAGGGTTGATTCACCCCTCCACTTT | CASSLDRVDSPLHF
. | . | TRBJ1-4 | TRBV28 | TGTGCCAGCAGTTTTTCGGGGGGCAGTAAAAAACTGTTTTTT | CASSFSGGSKKLFF